These T cell receptor beta chains were read from a single sample in a study of sequential checkpoint blockade in melanoma. Sequencing was performed with immunoSEQ multiplex PCR; in TCRdb, only in-frame clones are kept and a portion is missing. The top ten clones hold about a sixth of a sample with 25,000 to 35,000 clones, about 83% of them seen once. This sample comprised CD8+ T cells sorted from blood (inferred from file names), obtained from a patient given nivolumab and ipilimumab in sequence. These receptors all stem from a human donor with melanoma. Each CDR3 is given with its conserved first and last residue. D genes are given only for firm matches. Clone size is shown for a subset of rows, as once, few, many or a class of expanded clone.

>.|TRBJ1-4|.|TRBV7-9
TGTGCCAGCAGCCTACTTTCTCTTAATGAAAAACTGTTTTTT
CASSLLSLNEKLFF
>.|TRBJ1-3|.|TRBV5-4
TGTGCCAGCAGCCCCCCCTCAGCGGGGAGCTCTGGAAACACCATATATTTT
CASSPPSAGSSGNTIYF
>.|TRBJ2-2|.|TRBV25-1
TGTGCCAGCAGTGAGCAGGCTGTTTCGAGAACCGGGGAGCTGTTTTTT
CASSEQAVSRTGELFF
>.|TRBJ2-7|once|TRBV4-3
TGCGCCAGCAGCAGCAGCATAGACTATAGCTCCTACGAGCAGTACTTC
CASSSSIDYSSYEQYF
>.|TRBJ1-5|.|TRBV19
TGTGCCAGTAGTCCCCTCGATCAGCCCCAGCATTTT
CASSPLDQPQHF
>.|TRBJ1-4|once|TRBV9
TGTGCCAGCAGCGTAGACGGGGGGGCTAATGAAAAACTGTTTTTT
CASSVDGGANEKLFF
>.|TRBJ2-7|.|TRBV4-2
TGTGCCAGCAGCCAAGGGCCTAGAGCAGACGAGCAGTACTTC
CASSQGPRADEQYF
>.|TRBJ1-1|.|TRBV6-6
TGTGCCAGCAGTTCGCGACCCCGGGGGAAGGAAGGAGCTTTCTTT
CASSSRPRGKEGAFF
>.|TRBJ1-1|once|TRBV7-8
TGTGCCAGCCTGACAGCGGGTGAGGGCACTGAAGCTTTCTTT
CASLTAGEGTEAFF
>.|TRBJ2-7|.|TRBV5-6
TGTGCCAGCAGCTCCGGACATGTCTCCTACGAGCAGTACTTC
CASSSGHVSYEQYF
>.|TRBJ2-7|once|TRBV5-1
TGCGCCAGCAGCTTGAACAGCTACGAGCAGTACTTC
CASSLNSYEQYF
>TRBD2|TRBJ2-7|.|TRBV6-6
TGTGCCAGCAGTTACTTTTCCGGGACTAGTATCTACGAGCAGTACTTC
CASSYFSGTSIYEQYF
>.|TRBJ1-1|.|TRBV11-2
TGTGCCAGCAGCTTAGCCATCACTGAAGCTTTCTTT
CASSLAITEAFF
>TRBD1|TRBJ1-4|.|TRBV28
TGTGCCAGTGACAGGGGGGGATGGTCTGCAACTAATGAAAAACTGTTTTTT
CASDRGGWSATNEKLFF
>TRBD1|TRBJ2-7|.|TRBV5-5
TGTGCCAGCAGGGCCACGGGACAGGGTCTCTCCGAGCAGTACTTC
CASRATGQGLSEQYF
>.|TRBJ2-6|medium-sized|TRBV4-3
TGCGCCAGCAGCCAAGATCCTGGAGCGGGGGCCAACGTCCTGACTTTC
CASSQDPGAGANVLTF
>TRBD2|TRBJ2-1|.|TRBV28
TGTGCCAGCAGTTCAGGGGCGGGAGGGGAACATGAGCAGTTCTTC
CASSSGAGGEHEQFF
>TRBD1|TRBJ1-5|.|TRBV28
TGTGCCAGCAGTTCGACTCAGGGGGTTACTTATAGCAATCAGCCCCAGCATTTT
CASSSTQGVTYSNQPQHF
>TRBD1|TRBJ1-3|.|TRBV5-6
TGTGCCAGCAGCTCGTGGACAGGGGGAAACACCATATATTTT
CASSSWTGGNTIYF